These 23 T cell receptor beta chains share one sample of origin, sequenced in a study of T-cell memory formation after mild COVID-19. TCRdb re-analysed the 5' RACE reads in MiXCR, keeping a single row per CDR3 protein. This table has roughly 320,000 distinct CDR3 sequences, around 28% appearing once. The sample consisted of PBMCs or a T cell subset sorted from them (not recorded which). The origin of the receptors is an adult woman who had mild COVID-19 (a few samples of this study predate the infection). Cell type and time point are not known.

J is TRBJ2-5 and V is TRBV5-5; a possible D gene is TRBD2 (5 bases). The CDR3 extends over 14 amino acids. Deletions cut 0 bases from V and 2 bases from J, with 8 bases between. The germline V gene encodes CDR1 SGHKS and CDR2 YYEKEE (reference sequence). CDR3 in amino acids: CASSLAAAQETQYF. The CDR3 DNA reads TGTGCCAGCAGCTTGGCAGCGGCTCAAGAGACCCAGTACTTC.

This clonotype was counted between two and nine times. The gene calls are TRBV4-1 and TRBJ2-7; 7 bases align to TRBD1. The CDR3 has 14 residues. The ends lost 4 bases at V and 3 bases at J; junction bases unmatched: 6. The V gene's germline CDR1 is MGHRA and CDR2 YSYEKL. The CDR3 bases are TGCGCCAGCAGCCCGCTGAGGACAGGCTACGAGCAGTACTTC. Amino acids: CASSPLRTGYEQYF.

This clonotype has only one observation. This chain connects TRBV7-2 to TRBJ2-7; D call uncertain. V dropped 1 base and J dropped 1 base, with 8 bases sitting between them. The CDR3 runs 14 residues. The germline V gene encodes CDR1 SGHTA and CDR2 FQGNSA. CDR3 coding DNA: TGTGCCAGCAGCTTAGACCCCATTTCCTACGAGCAGTACTTC. Translation gives CASSLDPISYEQYF.

This clonotype was seen a few times. The chain recombines TRBV29-1 with TRBJ2-3, with a weak D call TRBD2 (6 bases). This CDR3 region has 15 residues. CDR1 and CDR2 (germline): SQVTM, ANQGSEA. V was pared by 1 base and J by 0 bases, with 11 bases between. The CDR3 DNA is TGCAGCGTTGAAGGGGTAGCGGCTAGCACAGATACGCAGTATTTT. Protein product: CSVEGVAASTDTQYF.

The CDR3 loop is CASSPEVSGYLFHTDTQYF. The DNA for the CDR3 is TGTGCCAGCAGCCCTGAGGTTTCGGGGTACCTTTTTCACACAGATACGCAGTATTTT. V is TRBV7-8 and J is TRBJ2-3; D perhaps matches TRBD2 (5 bases). Trimming took 5 bases from V and 2 from J, leaving 26 bases between them. Germline CDR1 reads SGHVS; CDR2 reads FQNEAQ. This CDR3 has 19 residues.

This clonotype was seen only a few times. The chain carries TRBV7-3 and TRBJ2-5, with unresolved D. The CDR3 is made up of 13 amino acids. V was trimmed by 5 bases and J by 4 bases, leaving 11 bases between them. Germline V gene data show CDR1 as SGHTA and CDR2 as FQGTGA. The CDR3 DNA follows: TGTGCCAGCAGCGTGACCCTGGGAGAGACCCAGTACTTC. Translating gives CASSVTLGETQYF.

This sequence joins TRBV20-1 and TRBJ2-3, with 9 positions matching TRBD2. CDR1 is DFQATT, CDR2 SNEGSKA, per germline (reference sequence). V shed 6 bases, J shed 2 bases, and the junction held 9 bases outside the gene matches. The CDR3 runs 15 residues. The CDR3 loop reads CSAPSVAGATDTQYF. The CDR3 region has the DNA TGCAGTGCCCCATCGGTAGCGGGAGCCACAGATACGCAGTATTTT.

V and J are TRBV6-5 and TRBJ2-7; D possibly corresponds to TRBD1 (5 bases). V lost 6 bases, J lost 6 bases, and 21 bases lay in between. Germline assignment: CDR1 MNHEY and CDR2 SVGAGI. The CDR3 totals 15 residues. The CDR3 nucleotides are TGTGCCAGCAGGCTAGACAGTAGCCAAAGTCGCGAGCAGTACTTC. Amino acids: CASRLDSSQSREQYF.

The V and J genes are TRBV7-2 and TRBJ2-2; D tentatively reads TRBD1 or TRBD2 (6 bases each). V was shortened by 11 bases and J by 2 bases, with 15 bases between the two germline ends. The germline gives CDR1 SGHTA, CDR2 FQGNSA. CDR3 length: 14 residues. The CDR3 loop is CAGGNRVNTGELFF. CDR3 bases: TGTGCCGGAGGGAACAGGGTTAACACCGGGGAGCTGTTTTTT. The full variable domain, rest sourced from reference TRBV7-2 and TRBJ2-2, is GAGVSQSPSNKVTEKGKDVELRCDPISGHTALYWYRQSLGQGLEFLIYFQGNSAPDKSGLPSDRFSAERTGGSVSTLTIQRTQQEDSAVYLCAGGNRVNTGELFFGEGSRLTVL.

V gene TRBV7-9 combines with J gene TRBJ2-3, with TRBD2 matching 8 bases. The CDR3 is 16 residues long. The junction had 12 bases not matched to a gene; V was cut back by 4 bases and J by 6 bases. Germline loops: CDR1 SEHNR, CDR2 FQNEAQ (reference sequence). As DNA, the CDR3 is TGTGCCAGCAGCTCCACCGCGGCGGGAGGATTTGATACGCAGTATTTT. This codes for CASSSTAAGGFDTQYF.

This clonotype was recorded only once. The chain is built from TRBV7-3 and TRBJ2-5, with D possibly matching TRBD2 (6 bases). Between the trimmed V and J ends, which lost 2 bases and 5 bases, there was a span of 18 bases. The germline V gene has CDR1 SGHTA and CDR2 FQGTGA. This CDR3 spans 16 amino acids. The CDR3 protein is CASSLSGGVRGETQYF. The CDR3 DNA sequence: TGTGCCAGCAGCTTATCCGGCGGGGTGCGAGGGGAGACCCAGTACTTC.

The V and J genes are TRBV20-1 and TRBJ1-6; no clear D. The V gene lost 0 bases and the J gene lost 8 bases, with 14 bases spanning the gap. There are 15 residues in the CDR3. The germline V gene has CDR1 DFQATT and CDR2 SNEGSKA (reference sequence). The CDR3 DNA is TGCAGTGCTAGAGATAACGAGGGAAACTATTCACCCCTCCACTTT. Residues: CSARDNEGNYSPLHF.

This chain joins TRBV29-1 and TRBJ2-7, with 9 bases fitting TRBD2. This CDR3 has 16 amino acids. The junction had 11 bases not matched to a gene; V was cut back by 0 bases and J by 5 bases. The germline gives CDR1 SQVTM, CDR2 ANQGSEA. The CDR3 region has the DNA TGCAGCGTTGAAGATCCGGAGGCGGGAGGGCCTCACGAGCAGTACTTC. This encodes CSVEDPEAGGPHEQYF.

This clonotype was detected a few times. V usage is TRBV12-3 or TRBV12-4 and J usage is TRBJ1-5; D not certain. Deletions cut 5 bases from V and 13 bases from J, with 15 bases between. This CDR3 contains 12 residues. The DNA for the CDR3 is TGTGCCAGCAGTCCCAATGGTGGGCTACAGCATTTT. This translates into CASSPNGGLQHF.

A few counts support this clonotype. The gene calls are TRBV7-9 and TRBJ1-1; D gene uncertain. The CDR3 covers 13 residues. Trimming shortened V by 5 bases and J by 0 bases, and 7 bases separated the two germline ends. Germline V gives CDR1 SEHNR, CDR2 FQNEAQ (reference sequence). The DNA of the CDR3 is TGTGCCAGCAGCCCCGAGATGAACACTGAAGCTTTCTTT. Translating gives CASSPEMNTEAFF.

For the CDR3, the DNA is TGTGCCACCAGTGATTCTCGCGGGACGTCGAACACTGAAGCTTTCTTT. It codes for CATSDSRGTSNTEAFF. The gene calls are TRBV24-1 and TRBJ1-1; tentatively, D is TRBD1 (5 bases). Germline CDR1 KGHDR, CDR2 SFDVKD. Trimming cost V 2 bases and J 1 base, with 13 bases left between them. This CDR3 contains 16 residues.

The table lists this clonotype with a few counts. The CDR3 DNA reads as TGTGCCAGCCAGACCGACAGCCTCAACGTCCTGACTTTC. It is translated as CASQTDSLNVLTF. The V call is TRBV12-3 or TRBV12-4, the J call TRBJ2-6; a possible D gene is TRBD1 (5 bases). V lost 8 bases and J lost 9, with 14 bases in between. The CDR3 covers 13 residues.

The genes are TRBV4-1 and TRBJ1-6, with unresolved D. Germline V gives CDR1 MGHRA, CDR2 YSYEKL. Trimming left V 1 base short and J 0 bases short, with 10 bases between. The CDR3 sequence is 17 residues long. The CDR3, as DNA: TGCGCCAGCAGCCAAGGAACGGGGAGCTCCTATAATTCACCCCTCCACTTT. Amino acid sequence: CASSQGTGSSYNSPLHF.

Only a few counts were recorded for this clonotype. The V and J genes are TRBV5-1 and TRBJ2-3; 8 bases line up with TRBD1. Germline CDR1 is SGHRS and CDR2 is YFSETQ. CDR3 size: 16 residues. Trimming removed 0 bases from V and 4 bases from J; junction bases left unmatched: 7. The CDR3 sequence: CASSLDRRTGPDTQYF. The CDR3 DNA follows: TGCGCCAGCAGCTTGGACCGAAGGACAGGGCCAGATACGCAGTATTTT.

This rearrangement joins TRBV7-9 to TRBJ2-6; 7 nucleotides match TRBD2. The ends lost 4 bases at V and 1 base at J; junction bases unmatched: 10. The CDR3 has 18 amino acids. Germline values: CDR1 SEHNR, CDR2 FQNEAQ (reference sequence). For the CDR3, the DNA is TGTGCCAGCAGCTCCGGCCCTAGCGGAAAGTCTGGGGCCAACGTCCTGACTTTC. Protein product: CASSSGPSGKSGANVLTF.

This clonotype has ten or more counts. A read error may produce the germline difference seen at one junction end. The rearrangement joins TRBV3-1 to TRBJ2-2; no clear D. The CDR3 has 11 residues. Germline CDR1 and CDR2: LGHDT and YNNKEL (reference sequence). The CDR3 loop is CASSDTGELFF. CDR3 nucleotide sequence: TGCGCCAGCAGTGACACCGGGGAGCTGTTTTTT.

This clonotype was seen a handful of times. The rearrangement uses TRBV7-6 and TRBJ2-2, with D possibly being TRBD1 (6 bases). Germline V gives CDR1 SGHVS, CDR2 FNYEAQ. Trimming removed 1 base from V and 6 bases from J, with 12 bases in between. The CDR3 totals 15 residues. This chain's CDR3 is CASSLVQGEAGELFF. In DNA, the CDR3 is TGTGCCAGCAGCTTAGTACAGGGAGAGGCCGGGGAGCTGTTTTTT.

The chain has TRBV7-2 and TRBJ1-4; tentatively, D is TRBD1 (5 bases). Germline CDR1 reads SGHTA; CDR2 reads FQGNSA. The CDR3 is 14 residues long. Trimming shortened V by 5 bases and J by 8 bases, and 15 bases separated the two germline ends. The CDR3 DNA follows: TGTGCCAGCAGCCGAGGAGGGGCTGCGGAAAAACTGTTTTTT. Translated: CASSRGGAAEKLFF.